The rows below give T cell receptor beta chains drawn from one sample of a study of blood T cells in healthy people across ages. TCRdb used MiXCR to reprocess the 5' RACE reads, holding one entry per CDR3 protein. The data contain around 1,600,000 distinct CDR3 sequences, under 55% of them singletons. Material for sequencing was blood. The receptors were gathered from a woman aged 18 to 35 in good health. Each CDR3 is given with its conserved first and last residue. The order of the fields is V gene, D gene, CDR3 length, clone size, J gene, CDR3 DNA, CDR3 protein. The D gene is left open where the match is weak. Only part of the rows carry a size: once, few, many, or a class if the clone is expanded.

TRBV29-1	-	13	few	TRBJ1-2	TGCAGCGTTGAAGGAGGGATTCTCTATGGCTACACCTTC	CSVEGGILYGYTF
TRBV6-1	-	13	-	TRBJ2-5	TGTGCCAGCAGTGATTCTAGCCGAAAGACCCAGTACTTC	CASSDSSRKTQYF
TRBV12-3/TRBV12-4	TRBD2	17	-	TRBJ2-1	TGTGCCAGCCGCCGCCGCCCGGGACTAGGCCCCTACAATGAGCAGTTCTTC	CASRRRPGLGPYNEQFF
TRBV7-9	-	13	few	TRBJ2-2	TGTGCCAGCAGCGCGAAGAACACCGGGGAGCTGTTTTTT	CASSAKNTGELFF
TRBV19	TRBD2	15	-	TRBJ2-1	TGTGCCAGTAGTATCCGAGCGGGACCCTACAATGAGCAGTTCTTC	CASSIRAGPYNEQFF
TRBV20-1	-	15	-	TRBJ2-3	TGCAGTGCCCCAGGACGTGACGGGAGCACAGATACGCAGTATTTT	CSAPGRDGSTDTQYF
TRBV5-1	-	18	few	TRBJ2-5	TGCGCCAGCAGCTTGGCCGGCCTTGTATCAGGACATAGAGAGACCCAGTACTTC	CASSLAGLVSGHRETQYF
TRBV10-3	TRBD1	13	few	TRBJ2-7	TGTGCCATCAGGGACAGGGGCTCGGACGAGCAGTACTTC	CAIRDRGSDEQYF
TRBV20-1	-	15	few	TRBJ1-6	TGCAGTGCTAGACCCAGATTCTCCTATAATTCACCCCTCCACTTT	CSARPRFSYNSPLHF
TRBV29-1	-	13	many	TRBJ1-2	TGCAGCGTTGCCACGAGGGGTGACTATGGCTACACCTTC	CSVATRGDYGYTF
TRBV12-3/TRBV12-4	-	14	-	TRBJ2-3	TGTGCCAGCAGTGTTATATTTACGGCAGATACGCAGTATTTT	CASSVIFTADTQYF
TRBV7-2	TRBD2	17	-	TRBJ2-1	TGTGCCAGCAGCTCCCAAGGACTAGCGGGGGGCTTGAATGAGCAGTTCTTC	CASSSQGLAGGLNEQFF
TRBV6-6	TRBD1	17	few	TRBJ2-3	TGTGCCAGCAGTTACTCGAGAGACAGGGGATCCACAGATACGCAGTATTTT	CASSYSRDRGSTDTQYF
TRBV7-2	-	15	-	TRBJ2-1	TGTGCCAGCAGCTTCGGACGTTCACCCTACAATGAGCAGTTCTTC	CASSFGRSPYNEQFF
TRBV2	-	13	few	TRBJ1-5	TGTGCCAGCAGAAGGACAGTCAATCAGCCCCAGCATTTT	CASRRTVNQPQHF
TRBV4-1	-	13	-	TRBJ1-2	TGCGCCAGCAGCCAAGATGCCGGGGTGAGCTACACCTTC	CASSQDAGVSYTF
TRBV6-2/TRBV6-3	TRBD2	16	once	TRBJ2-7	TGTGCCAGCAGGGACTACCAGCGGGAGGGAATCTACGAGCAGTACTTC	CASRDYQREGIYEQYF
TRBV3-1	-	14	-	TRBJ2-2	TGTGCCAGCAGCCAATATCGAAACACCGGGGAGCTGTTTTTT	CASSQYRNTGELFF
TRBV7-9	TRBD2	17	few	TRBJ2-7	TGTGCCAGCAGCTTTCTAGCGGGAGCCCCAGGATCCTACGAGCAGTACTTC	CASSFLAGAPGSYEQYF
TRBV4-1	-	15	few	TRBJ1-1	TGCGCCAGCAGCCAAGTTCAGGGACGGAACACTGAAGCTTTCTTT	CASSQVQGRNTEAFF
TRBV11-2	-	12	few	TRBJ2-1	TGTGCCAGCAGTCTTCTAGGAACGGAGCAGTTCTTC	CASSLLGTEQFF
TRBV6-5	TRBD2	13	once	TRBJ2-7	TGTGCCAGCAACCCTGGGGGGGAATACGAGCAGTACTTC	CASNPGGEYEQYF
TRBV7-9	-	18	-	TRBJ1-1	TGTGCCAGCAGCTTAGAGCTGGACAGCTCTGGGCTCAACACTGAAGCTTTCTTT	CASSLELDSSGLNTEAFF
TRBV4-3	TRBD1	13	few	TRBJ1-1	TGCGCCAGCAGCCCACACAGGGGGCGAGAAGCTTTCTTT	CASSPHRGREAFF
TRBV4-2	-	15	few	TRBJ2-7	TGTGCCAGCAGCCAAGTGTTAGAGTGGGGACACGAGCAGTACTTC	CASSQVLEWGHEQYF
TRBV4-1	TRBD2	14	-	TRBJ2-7	TGCGCCAGCAGCCAAAGCGGGAAGACCTACGAGCAGTACTTC	CASSQSGKTYEQYF
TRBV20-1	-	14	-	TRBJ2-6	TGCAGTCCTAAAAGGGCCAGGGCGAGCAACGTCCTGACTTTC	CSPKRARASNVLTF
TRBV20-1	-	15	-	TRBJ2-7	TGCAGTGCTAGAGAAGACCGAATGAACTCCTACGAGCAGTACTTC	CSAREDRMNSYEQYF
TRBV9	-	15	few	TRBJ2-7	TGTGCCAGCAGCGTAGGGACTTCGTTAAGGAACGAGCAGTACTTC	CASSVGTSLRNEQYF